These 27 T cell receptor beta chains came from one sample sequenced in a study of beta chain features in type 1 diabetes. The investigators reverse transcribed all of the isolated RNA, so they sequenced expressed TCRB transcripts. Method: immunoSEQ multiplex PCR; TCRdb's copy keeps in-frame clones and lacks some. Of 850,000 to 900,000 clones in the sample, 15% to 20% were seen once. Material for sequencing was naive CD4+ T cells from blood. The receptors were gathered from a woman between 18 and 30 years old in good health.

V and J are TRBV28 and TRBJ2-5; 8 nucleotides line up with TRBD1. Germline V gene lookup returns CDR1 MDHEN and CDR2 SYDVKM. V lost 5 bases to trimming and J lost 4 bases; unmatched junction nucleotides: 6. There are 14 residues in the CDR3. This chain's CDR3 is CASSQDRVPETQYF. DNA of the CDR3: TGTGCCAGCAGTCAGGACAGGGTGCCAGAGACCCAGTACTTC.

The chain couples TRBV6-5 to TRBJ2-1, with 9 bases fitting TRBD1. CDR1 is MNHEY, CDR2 SVGAGI, per germline. Trimming at V came to 6 bases and at J to 4 bases, leaving 7 bases not matched to a gene. This CDR3 spans 15 amino acids. The CDR3, as DNA: TGTGCCAGCAGAAAACAGGGGGCCTCATACAATGAGCAGTTCTTC. It encodes CASRKQGASYNEQFF.

There are a few counts of this clone. V is TRBV15 and J is TRBJ2-7; no reliable D call. The CDR3 length is 13 residues. The germline CDR1 and CDR2 sequences are LNHNV and YYDKDF (reference sequence). Trimming took 5 bases from V and 5 from J, leaving 13 bases between them. The DNA of the CDR3 is TGTGCCACCAGCGTATCGCTCCAGGACGAGCAGTACTTC. Protein: CATSVSLQDEQYF.

The chain has TRBV5-4 and TRBJ2-7, with a possible D match to TRBD1 (5 bases). The length of the CDR3 is 12 residues. CDR1 and CDR2 from the germline V gene are SGHNT and YYREEE (reference sequence). Trimming removed 0 bases at V and 6 bases at J, with 7 bases between. CDR3 DNA: TGTGCCAGCAGCTTGGACAGGAGCGAGCAGTACTTC. Its translation is CASSLDRSEQYF.

The chain uses TRBV27 and TRBJ2-4; unclear D gene. From germline, CDR1 is MNHEY and CDR2 SMNVEV (reference sequence). The CDR3 is made up of 14 amino acids. V lost 5 bases and J lost 0, with 8 bases in between. The chain's CDR3 is CASSPGVAKNIQYF. The DNA for the CDR3 is TGTGCCAGCAGTCCCGGAGTAGCCAAAAACATTCAGTACTTC.

The sample holds a few counts of this clone. V gene TRBV29-1 combines with J gene TRBJ1-5; no reliable D call. CDR3 length: 15 amino acids. V lost 4 bases to trimming and J lost 0 bases, with 13 bases between them. Germline CDR1 SQVTM, CDR2 ANQGSEA. DNA of the CDR3: TGCAGCGTTGCCCGATTCACCAATAGCAATCAGCCCCAGCATTTT. This sequence encodes CSVARFTNSNQPQHF.

The CDR3 DNA reads as TGTGCCAGCAGCCAAGACTGGCAGGGTTACAATGAGCAGTTCTTC. Amino acid sequence: CASSQDWQGYNEQFF. This chain uses TRBV5-4 with TRBJ2-1; a weak D match, TRBD1 (5 bases). Trimming stripped 4 bases from V and 4 bases from J, with 15 bases between. CDR1 is SGHNT, CDR2 YYREEE, per germline (reference sequence). The CDR3 totals 15 residues.

The V gene is TRBV28, the J gene TRBJ1-5; 11 bases fit TRBD1. CDR1 and CDR2 from the germline V gene are MDHEN and SYDVKM. Trimming took 2 bases from V and 2 from J; bases not matched to a gene: 2. The CDR3 spans 16 residues. CDR3 in DNA: TGTGCCAGCAGTTTAGGGGACAGGGGGGGCAATCAGCCCCAGCATTTT. Its protein product is CASSLGDRGGNQPQHF.

This clone was counted between two and nine times. The chain employs TRBV7-2 and TRBJ2-1; TRBD1 is a possible D gene (5 bases). Between the trimmed V and J ends, which lost 1 base and 11 bases, there was a span of 9 bases. In germline, CDR1 is SGHTA, CDR2 FQGNSA. The CDR3 sequence is 12 residues long. CDR3 bases: TGTGCCAGCAGCTTAGGGGGCCCCCAGCAGTTCTTC. Translated: CASSLGGPQQFF.

This clone was seen a handful of times. The genes are TRBV6-4 and TRBJ2-1, with D possibly TRBD1 on 6 matching bases. V lost 6 bases to trimming and J lost 10 bases, with 16 bases between them. The CDR3 covers 13 residues. Germline CDR1 MRHNA, CDR2 SNTAGT. CDR3 nucleotides: TGTGCCAGCAGCCTACAGGGCCGCGGCGAGCAGTTCTTC. Its protein product is CASSLQGRGEQFF.

This clone was detected only a few times. The gene calls are TRBV5-1 and TRBJ2-2; D is undetermined. CDR1 is SGHRS and CDR2 is YFSETQ in the germline V gene. V dropped 3 bases and J dropped 8 bases, with 17 bases sitting between them. The CDR3 sequence is 15 residues long. DNA for the CDR3: TGCGCCAGCAGCTCGCTGGCTTTTGGTGTAGGGGAGCTGTTTTTT. Translating gives CASSSLAFGVGELFF.

This clone was counted between two and nine times. This sequence joins TRBV19 and TRBJ2-1; 13 bases map to TRBD2. Looked up from germline, CDR1 is LNHDA and CDR2 is SQIVND (reference sequence). There are 16 residues in the CDR3. V dropped 6 bases and J dropped 4; count of bases not matched to a gene: 6. The CDR3 protein is CASSDQGLAGYNEQFF. CDR3 DNA sequence: TGTGCCAGTAGCGACCAGGGACTAGCGGGGTACAATGAGCAGTTCTTC. The variable domain in full, completed from reference TRBV19 and TRBJ2-1, reads DGGITQSPKYLFRKEGQNVTLSCEQNLNHDAMYWYRQDPGQGLRLIYYSQIVNDFQKGDIAEGYSVSREKKESFPLTVTSAQKNPTAFYLCASSDQGLAGYNEQFFGPGTRLTVL.

The V gene is TRBV5-6, the J gene TRBJ2-5; perhaps TRBD1 as D (6 bases). V lost 7 bases and J 0 bases, leaving 16 bases between the germline ends. The CDR3 is 15 residues long. Germline CDR1 reads SGHDT; CDR2 reads YYEEEE. This CDR3 is CASGRDTSYQETQYF. The CDR3, as DNA: TGTGCCAGCGGTCGGGACACTTCGTACCAAGAGACCCAGTACTTC. Full variable domain (missing parts from reference TRBV5-6 and TRBJ2-5): DAGVTQSPTHLIKTRGQQVTLRCSPKSGHDTVSWYQQALGQGPQFIFQYYEEEERQRGNFPDRFSGHQFPNYSSELNVNALLLGDSALYLCASGRDTSYQETQYFGPGTRLLVL.

The gene calls are TRBV18 and TRBJ2-1; weak D call: TRBD2 (6 bases). Between the trimmed V and J ends, which lost 3 bases and 12 bases, there was a span of 24 bases. CDR1 is KGHSH, CDR2 LQKENI, per germline. The CDR3 extends over 16 amino acids. This chain's CDR3 is CASSPLPGTRDWRQFF. CDR3 nucleotides: TGTGCCAGCTCACCCCTACCTGGGACCCGGGACTGGAGGCAGTTCTTC.

The gene calls are TRBV9 and TRBJ2-3; D remains unclear. Trimming shortened V by 4 bases and J by 0 bases, and 9 bases separated the two germline ends. The CDR3 is 14 residues long. From germline, CDR1 is SGDLS and CDR2 YYNGEE. As DNA, the CDR3 is TGTGCCAGCAGCAAACGACAAAGCACAGATACGCAGTATTTT. The encoded protein is CASSKRQSTDTQYF.

The chain is built from TRBV9 and TRBJ2-5; D is possibly TRBD2 (6 bases). CDR3 length equals 17 residues. Germline V gene data show CDR1 as SGDLS and CDR2 as YYNGEE. V gave up 2 bases and J gave up 0 bases, with 17 bases separating them. As DNA, the CDR3 is TGTGCCAGCAGCGTGGTTGATAGCGGACGGTACCAAGAGACCCAGTACTTC. It specifies CASSVVDSGRYQETQYF.

The chain joins TRBV5-1 to TRBJ2-3, with 9 nucleotides matching TRBD1. The CDR3 consists of 15 residues. The V and J ends lost 4 bases and 3 bases, in that order; junction bases with no gene match: 6. Germline V gives CDR1 SGHRS, CDR2 YFSETQ. CDR3 sequence (DNA): TGCGCCAGCAGCAACAGAGGACAGGGGACAGATACGCAGTATTTT. As protein: CASSNRGQGTDTQYF.

The chain links TRBV5-1 to TRBJ2-1; 12 nucleotides agree with TRBD2. Germline trimming cut 7 bases from V and 12 bases from J; bases unmatched to any gene: 14. This CDR3 has 15 amino acids. Per germline, CDR1 SGHRS and CDR2 YFSETQ. For the CDR3, the DNA is TGCGCCAGCTCTAGTCTAGCGGGAGGGCCTGAGGGGCAGTTCTTC. Amino acid sequence: CASSSLAGGPEGQFF.

The chain joins TRBV9 to TRBJ2-7, with 12 bases identical to TRBD2. CDR3 length: 15 amino acids. The ends lost 4 bases at V and 2 bases at J; junction bases unmatched: 4. Germline V gives CDR1 SGDLS, CDR2 YYNGEE. In DNA, the CDR3 is TGTGCCAGCAGCCAATGGACTAGCGGGACCTACGAGCAGTACTTC. Its translation: CASSQWTSGTYEQYF. The full variable domain, with the rest looked up from reference TRBV9 and TRBJ2-7, is DSGVTQTPKHLITATGQRVTLRCSPRSGDLSVYWYQQSLDQGLQFLIQYYNGEERAKGNILERFSAQQFPDLHSELNLSSLELGDSALYFCASSQWTSGTYEQYFGPGTRLTVT.

The CDR3 loop is CASSLTAQPQHF. The CDR3 region has the DNA TGTGCCAGCAGTCTGACAGCTCAGCCCCAGCATTTT. V usage is TRBV28 and J usage is TRBJ1-5; TRBD1 is a possible D gene (5 bases). Germline V gives CDR1 MDHEN, CDR2 SYDVKM. The V end lost 5 bases, the J end lost 6 bases, and 8 bases lay between the germline ends. This CDR3 is 12 amino acids long.

Only a few counts were recorded for this clone. This rearrangement joins TRBV29-1 to TRBJ1-1, with D uncertain. V was cut by 3 bases and J by 4 bases, with 12 bases left in between. This CDR3 contains 13 residues. Germline assignment: CDR1 SQVTM and CDR2 ANQGSEA. The CDR3 bases are TGCAGCGTTGAGCAAGTAGAAGGCACTGAAGCTTTCTTT. Protein product: CSVEQVEGTEAFF. Full variable domain (missing parts from reference TRBV29-1 and TRBJ1-1): SAVISQKPSRDICQRGTSLTIQCQVDSQVTMMFWYRQQPGQSLTLIATANQGSEATYESGFVIDKFPISRPNLTFSTLTVSNMSPEDSSIYLCSVEQVEGTEAFFGQGTRLTVV.

The CDR3 DNA sequence: TGTGCCAGTAGCCCTACTAGACTAGCGCTCGGTGAGCAGTTCTTC. This translates into CASSPTRLALGEQFF. The chain uses TRBV19 and TRBJ2-1, with TRBD2 matching 8 bases. The CDR3 has 15 amino acids. The V and J ends lost 6 bases and 9 bases, in that order; junction bases with no gene match: 13. CDR1 is LNHDA, CDR2 SQIVND, per germline (reference sequence).

This clone was recorded a few times. The chain is built from TRBV7-9 and TRBJ2-2, with TRBD2 as a possible D gene (5 bases). Trimming removed 1 base at V and 4 bases at J, with 10 bases between. Germline-derived CDR1 and CDR2 are SEHNR and FQNEAQ (reference sequence). This CDR3 contains 15 residues. CDR3 region: CASSLGSSRTGELFF. CDR3 bases: TGTGCCAGCAGCTTAGGGTCTAGCCGCACCGGGGAGCTGTTTTTT.

The chain couples TRBV4-2 to TRBJ2-7; D uncertain. V lost 0 bases to trimming and J lost 7 bases, with 16 bases between them. The CDR3 has 15 residues. The germline gives CDR1 LGHNA, CDR2 YNFKEQ. The CDR3 region is CASSQDRNRLGEQYF. The DNA of the CDR3 is TGTGCCAGCAGCCAAGATCGAAATAGATTGGGGGAGCAGTACTTC.

CDR3 loop: CASIEVTTEAFF. The CDR3 DNA is TGTGCCAGCATAGAGGTTACGACTGAAGCTTTCTTT. The chain links TRBV6-5 to TRBJ1-1, with D hard to call. The V gene's germline CDR1 is MNHEY and CDR2 SVGAGI. The CDR3 consists of 12 residues. V dropped 7 bases and J dropped 5 bases, with 11 bases sitting between them.

The chain joins TRBV29-1 to TRBJ1-1; 7 nucleotides match TRBD1. CDR1 and CDR2 from the germline V gene are SQVTM and ANQGSEA. This CDR3 contains 14 residues. The junction had 7 bases not matched to a gene; V was cut back by 5 bases and J by 1 base. The CDR3 sequence: CSVPLTGANTEAFF. The CDR3 region has the DNA TGCAGCGTTCCCTTAACAGGGGCGAACACTGAAGCTTTCTTT.

This clone was seen a handful of times. This chain uses TRBV13 with TRBJ2-5; maybe TRBD2 (6 bases). Trimming pared 6 bases from V and 5 bases from J, leaving 13 bases between. Germline V gene sequence: CDR1 PRHDT, CDR2 FYEKMQ (reference sequence). The CDR3 is made up of 13 amino acids. The CDR3 sequence is CASSRWGEETQYF. DNA of the CDR3: TGTGCCAGCAGTCGGTGGGGGGAGGAGACCCAGTACTTC.